The T cell receptor (beta chain) under discussion was sequenced for a study of T cell repertoires in cytomegalovirus infection. Overall study context: Epitope selection comprised recently identified HLA-C-restricted CMV epitopes and well-studied HLA-B-restricted CMV epitopes. Indications came from public TCR beta signatures; they pointed to CMV infection and to a matching HLA type.

The CDR3 spans 19 residues. The germline V gene encodes CDR1 WNHNN and CDR2 SYGVQD (reference sequence). V shed 3 bases and J 4 bases; nucleotides not matched to a gene: 20. TCRdb itself ran the reads through MiXCR, one entry per CDR3 protein. The sample includes about 890,000 distinct CDR3 sequences, 30% to 40% of them seen just once. As to this clonotype: Its antigen is undetermined.

Study results and caveats: The response measured ex vivo was dominated by TCR beta clonotypes (HLA-C-restricted and CMV-specific). Frequencies of public TCR beta families were cumulated, and this identified carriers of CMV plus the relevant HLA.

Material: cultured CD8+ T cells from PBMCs, obtained from culture after CMV antigen stimulation. The sequence derives from a human donor in good health (CMV status not recorded). Some clones in this sample may be carry-over from other donors' samples. The V and J genes are TRBV10-1 and TRBJ2-7, with 8 bases aligning to TRBD1. The chain's CDR3 is CASSDSGTGQAGDRYEQYF. DNA for the CDR3: TGCGCCAGCAGTGACTCCGGGACAGGACAGGCCGGGGATCGATACGAGCAGTACTTC.